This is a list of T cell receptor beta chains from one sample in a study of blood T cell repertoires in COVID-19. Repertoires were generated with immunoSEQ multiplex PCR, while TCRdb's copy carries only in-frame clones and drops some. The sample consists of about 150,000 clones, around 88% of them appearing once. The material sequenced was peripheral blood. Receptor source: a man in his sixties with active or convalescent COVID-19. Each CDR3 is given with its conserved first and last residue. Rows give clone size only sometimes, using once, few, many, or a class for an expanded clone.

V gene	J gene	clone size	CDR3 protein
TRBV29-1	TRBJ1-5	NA	CSVSTSEGQPQHF
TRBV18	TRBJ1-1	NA	CASSGGGNTEAFF
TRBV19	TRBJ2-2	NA	CASSIAVPGQGIGELFF
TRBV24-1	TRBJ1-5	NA	CATSAGTGGVNQPQHF
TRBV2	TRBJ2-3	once	CASSVLAGSTDTQYF
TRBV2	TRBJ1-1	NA	CASSEAIMSTEAFF
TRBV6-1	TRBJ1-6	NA	CASSDTGGNSPLHF
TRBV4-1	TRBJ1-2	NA	CASSQGDRGYGYTF
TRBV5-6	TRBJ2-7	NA	CASGLGQGFREQYF
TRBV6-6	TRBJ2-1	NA	CASRSGTGYNEQFF
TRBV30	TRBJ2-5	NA	CAWGPSGNPQETQYF
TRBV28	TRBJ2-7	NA	CASSWSYEQYF
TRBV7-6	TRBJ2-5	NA	CASSYRGQPQETQYF
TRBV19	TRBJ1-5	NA	CASSTRQGQPQHF
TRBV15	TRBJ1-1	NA	CATSREESAGTFF
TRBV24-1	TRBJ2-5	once	CATSDQATGLGETQYF
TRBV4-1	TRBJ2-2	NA	CASSQVISPRGKTGELFF
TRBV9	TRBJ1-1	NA	CASSVGAGTEAFF
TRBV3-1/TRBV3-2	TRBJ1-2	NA	CASSRRDRFYGYTF
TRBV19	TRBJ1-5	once	CASSIREGEHQPQHF